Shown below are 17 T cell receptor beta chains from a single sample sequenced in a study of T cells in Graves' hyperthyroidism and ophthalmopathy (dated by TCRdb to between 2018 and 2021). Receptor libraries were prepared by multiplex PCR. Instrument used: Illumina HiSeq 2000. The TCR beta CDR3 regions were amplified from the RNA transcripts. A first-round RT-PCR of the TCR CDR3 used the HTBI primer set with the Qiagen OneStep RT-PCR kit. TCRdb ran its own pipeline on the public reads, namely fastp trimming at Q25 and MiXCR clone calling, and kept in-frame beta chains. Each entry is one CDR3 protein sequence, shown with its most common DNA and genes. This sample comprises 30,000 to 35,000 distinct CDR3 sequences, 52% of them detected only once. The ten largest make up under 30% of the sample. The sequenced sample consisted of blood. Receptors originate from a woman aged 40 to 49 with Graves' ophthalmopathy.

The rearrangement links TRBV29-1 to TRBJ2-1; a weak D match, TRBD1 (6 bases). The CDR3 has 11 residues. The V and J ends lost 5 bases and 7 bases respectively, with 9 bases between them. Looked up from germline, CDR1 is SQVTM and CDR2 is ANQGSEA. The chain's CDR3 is CSVRTENEQFF. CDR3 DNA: TGCAGCGTTCGGACAGAAAATGAGCAGTTCTTC.

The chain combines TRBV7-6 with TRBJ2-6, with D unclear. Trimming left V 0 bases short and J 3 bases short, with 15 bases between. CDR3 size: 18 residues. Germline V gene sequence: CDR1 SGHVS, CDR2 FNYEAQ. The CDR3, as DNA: TGTGCCAGCAGCTTAGCTCGGCGTATTCTAGTTGGGGCCAACGTCCTGACTTTC. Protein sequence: CASSLARRILVGANVLTF.

CDR3 region: CSARVVVESPLHF. The CDR3 DNA sequence: TGCAGTGCTAGAGTAGTAGTAGAATCACCCCTCCACTTT. The chain combines TRBV20-1 with TRBJ1-6, with D hard to call. CDR3 length equals 13 residues. The V end was cut by 1 base, the J end by 10 bases, with 11 bases between. Looked up from germline, CDR1 is DFQATT and CDR2 is SNEGSKA (reference sequence).

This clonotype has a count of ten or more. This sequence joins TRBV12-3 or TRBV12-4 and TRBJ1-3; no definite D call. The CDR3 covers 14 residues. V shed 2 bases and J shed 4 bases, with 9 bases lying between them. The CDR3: CASSLTRSGNTIYF. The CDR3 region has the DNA TGTGCCAGCAGTTTAACGAGATCCGGAAACACCATATATTTT.

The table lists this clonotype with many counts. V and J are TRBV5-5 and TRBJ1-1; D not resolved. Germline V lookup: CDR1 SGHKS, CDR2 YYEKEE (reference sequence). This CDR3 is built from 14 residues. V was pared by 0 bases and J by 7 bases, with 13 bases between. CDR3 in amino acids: CASSLEFRSLEAFF. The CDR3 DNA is TGTGCCAGCAGCTTGGAATTTAGAAGCCTTGAAGCTTTCTTT.

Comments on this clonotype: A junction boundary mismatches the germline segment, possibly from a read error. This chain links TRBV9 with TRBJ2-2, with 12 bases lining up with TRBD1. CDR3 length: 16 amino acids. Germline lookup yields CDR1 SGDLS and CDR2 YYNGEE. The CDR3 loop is CACSVVGTGGIGELFF. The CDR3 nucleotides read TGTGCCTGCAGCGTAGTAGGGACAGGGGGCATCGGGGAGCTGTTTTTT.

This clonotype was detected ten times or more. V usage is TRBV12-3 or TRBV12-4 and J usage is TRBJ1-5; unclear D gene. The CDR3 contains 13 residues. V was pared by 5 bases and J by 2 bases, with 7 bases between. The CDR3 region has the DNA TGTGCCAGCAGTGTTCGAGGCAATCAGCCCCAGCATTTT. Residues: CASSVRGNQPQHF.

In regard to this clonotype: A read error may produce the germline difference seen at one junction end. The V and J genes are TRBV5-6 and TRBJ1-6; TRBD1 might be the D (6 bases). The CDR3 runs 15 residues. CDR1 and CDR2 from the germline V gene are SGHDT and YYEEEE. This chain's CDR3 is CANSFRDTYNSPLHF. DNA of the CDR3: TGTGCCAACAGCTTCCGGGACACATATAATTCACCCCTCCACTTT.

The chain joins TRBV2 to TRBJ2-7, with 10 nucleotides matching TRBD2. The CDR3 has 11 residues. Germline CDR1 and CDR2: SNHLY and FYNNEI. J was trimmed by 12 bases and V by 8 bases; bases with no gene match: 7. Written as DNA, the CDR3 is TGTGCCAGCCAGAGCGGGGGGGAAGGGTACTTC. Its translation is CASQSGGEGYF.

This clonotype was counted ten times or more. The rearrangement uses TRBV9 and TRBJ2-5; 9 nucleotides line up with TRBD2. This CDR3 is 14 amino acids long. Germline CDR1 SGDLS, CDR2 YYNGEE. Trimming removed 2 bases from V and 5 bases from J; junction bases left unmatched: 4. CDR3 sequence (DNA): TGTGCCAGCAGCGTCTCCACTAGCGGGGAGACCCAGTACTTC. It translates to CASSVSTSGETQYF.

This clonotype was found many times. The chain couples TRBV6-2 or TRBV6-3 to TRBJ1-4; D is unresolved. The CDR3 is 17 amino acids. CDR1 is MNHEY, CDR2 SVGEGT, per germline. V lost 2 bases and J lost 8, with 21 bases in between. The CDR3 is CASSYNGPTSSGEKLFF. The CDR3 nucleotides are TGTGCCAGCAGTTACAACGGGCCCACGTCCTCAGGCGAAAAACTGTTTTTT.

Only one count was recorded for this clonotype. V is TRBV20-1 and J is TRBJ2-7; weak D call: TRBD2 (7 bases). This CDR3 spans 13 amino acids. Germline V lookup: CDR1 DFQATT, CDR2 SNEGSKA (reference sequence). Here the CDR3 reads CRAGGLDAYEQYF. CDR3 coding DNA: TGCAGGGCCGGGGGGCTGGACGCCTACGAGCAGTACTTC.

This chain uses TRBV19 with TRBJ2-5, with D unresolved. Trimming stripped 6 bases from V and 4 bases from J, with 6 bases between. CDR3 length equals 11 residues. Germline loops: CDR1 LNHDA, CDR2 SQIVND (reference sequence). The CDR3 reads CASRSIETQYF. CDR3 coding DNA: TGTGCCAGTAGATCCATAGAGACCCAGTACTTC. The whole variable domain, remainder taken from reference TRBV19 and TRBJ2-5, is DGGITQSPKYLFRKEGQNVTLSCEQNLNHDAMYWYRQDPGQGLRLIYYSQIVNDFQKGDIAEGYSVSREKKESFPLTVTSAQKNPTAFYLCASRSIETQYFGPGTRLLVL.

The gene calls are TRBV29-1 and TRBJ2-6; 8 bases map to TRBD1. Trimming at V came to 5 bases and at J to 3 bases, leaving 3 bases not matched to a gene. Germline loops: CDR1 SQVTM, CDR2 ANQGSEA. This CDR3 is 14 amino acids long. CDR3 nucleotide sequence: TGCAGCGTTCCCAGGGGGCATGGGGCCAACGTCCTGACTTTC. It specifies CSVPRGHGANVLTF. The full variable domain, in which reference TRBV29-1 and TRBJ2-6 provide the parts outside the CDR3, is SAVISQKPSRDICQRGTSLTIQCQVDSQVTMMFWYRQQPGQSLTLIATANQGSEATYESGFVIDKFPISRPNLTFSTLTVSNMSPEDSSIYLCSVPRGHGANVLTFGAGSRLTVL.

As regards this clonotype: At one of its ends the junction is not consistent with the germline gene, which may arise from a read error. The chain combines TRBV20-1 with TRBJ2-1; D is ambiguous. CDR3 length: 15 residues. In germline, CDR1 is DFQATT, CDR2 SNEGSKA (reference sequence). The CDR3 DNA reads TGCGGTGCTAGAGGTGACTCCAGCCATTACAATGAGCAGTTCTTC. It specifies CGARGDSSHYNEQFF.

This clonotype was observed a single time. The CDR3 loop reads CANTPDRVYNEQFF. The CDR3 region has the DNA TGCGCCAACACCCCCGACAGGGTCTACAATGAGCAGTTCTTC. The chain employs TRBV5-1 and TRBJ2-1; 7 nucleotides agree with TRBD1. CDR1 SGHRS and CDR2 YFSETQ come from the germline V gene. Germline trimming cut 9 bases from V and 3 bases from J; bases unmatched to any gene: 9. The CDR3 is 14 amino acids.

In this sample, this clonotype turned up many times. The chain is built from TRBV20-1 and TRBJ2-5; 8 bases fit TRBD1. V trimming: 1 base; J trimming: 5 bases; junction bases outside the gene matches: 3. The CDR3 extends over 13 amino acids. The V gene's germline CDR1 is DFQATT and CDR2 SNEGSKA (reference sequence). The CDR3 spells CSARGQGYETQYF. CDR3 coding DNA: TGCAGTGCTAGAGGACAGGGGTATGAGACCCAGTACTTC.